One and the same sample provided the 21 T cell receptor beta chains below, sequenced in a study of T cells in Graves' hyperthyroidism and ophthalmopathy. Amplification of TCR beta CDR3 regions was performed using RNA transcripts as template. A first-round RT-PCR of the TCR CDR3 used the HTBI primer set. TCRdb fed the multiplex PCR reads into MiXCR, producing one record per CDR3 protein. This sample carries 550,000 to 700,000 distinct CDR3 sequences, roughly 15% of them seen once, and the ten largest clones take 4.3%. Sequenced: blood. Receptors were obtained from a woman in her thirties or forties with Graves' ophthalmopathy.

This clonotype has more than one count but fewer than ten. The J gene is TRBJ2-5, the V gene TRBV12-3 or TRBV12-4; D might be TRBD1 or TRBD2, each matching 5 bases. This CDR3 has 14 amino acids. V dropped 7 bases and J dropped 1 base, with 13 bases sitting between them. The CDR3 region has the DNA TGTGCCAGCACCACAATTGGGGGCCAAGAGACCCAGTACTTC. Its protein is CASTTIGGQETQYF.

This clonotype was seen many times. The rearrangement joins TRBV13 to TRBJ2-7; a weak D match, TRBD2 (6 bases). This CDR3 is 16 amino acids long. Trimming shortened V by 0 bases and J by 6 bases, and 18 bases separated the two germline ends. Per the germline V gene, CDR1 is PRHDT and CDR2 is FYEKMQ (reference sequence). CDR3 sequence (DNA): TGTGCCAGCAGCTTAGGGGGGCGACTAGGTATGGGCGAGCAGTACTTC. The encoded protein is CASSLGGRLGMGEQYF.

The chain links TRBV4-2 to TRBJ2-1; 7 nucleotides line up with TRBD2. CDR1 is LGHNA and CDR2 is YNFKEQ in the germline V gene. The CDR3 is made up of 16 amino acids. The V and J ends lost 1 base and 5 bases, in that order; junction bases with no gene match: 8. This chain's CDR3 is CASSQVGAGDHNEQFF. CDR3 DNA sequence: TGTGCCAGCAGCCAAGTAGGTGCGGGAGACCACAATGAGCAGTTCTTC.

This rearrangement joins TRBV6-1 to TRBJ1-2; D is perhaps TRBD1 (6 bases). Germline V gives CDR1 MNHNS, CDR2 SASEGT. V was pared by 5 bases and J by 8 bases, with 9 bases between. The CDR3 sequence is 11 residues long. The chain's CDR3 is CASSRDNGYTF. Here the CDR3 DNA reads TGTGCCAGCAGTCGGGACAACGGCTACACCTTC.

Ten or more counts support this clonotype. The J gene is TRBJ2-7, the V gene TRBV29-1; TRBD1 matches at 9 bases. The germline V gene encodes CDR1 SQVTM and CDR2 ANQGSEA. This CDR3 is 13 amino acids long. Germline trimming cut 3 bases from V and 5 bases from J; bases unmatched to any gene: 5. CDR3 protein: CSVETGTGNEQYF. In DNA form, the CDR3 reads TGCAGCGTTGAGACCGGGACAGGGAACGAGCAGTACTTC.

This clonotype has at least ten counts. CDR3 residues: CSVDPQGMGYEQYF. In nucleotides, the CDR3 is TGCAGCGTTGATCCGCAGGGGATGGGCTACGAGCAGTACTTC. This chain uses TRBV29-1 with TRBJ2-7, with D tentatively TRBD1 (6 bases). Trimming removed 3 bases from V and 3 bases from J, with 15 bases in between. The CDR3 is made up of 14 amino acids. Germline V gene data show CDR1 as SQVTM and CDR2 as ANQGSEA.

The chain links TRBV6-2 or TRBV6-3 to TRBJ2-3; 8 bases fit TRBD2. This CDR3 is built from 17 residues. Germline CDR1 is MNHEY and CDR2 is SVGEGT. Trimming cost V 6 bases and J 5 bases; bases outside gene matches: 16. CDR3 nucleotide sequence: TGTGCCAGCAGAAAAGACTGGGCAGCGGGAGAGAAAGATACGCAGTATTTT. This encodes CASRKDWAAGEKDTQYF.

This clonotype was counted at least ten times. J is TRBJ2-7 and V is TRBV6-5, with TRBD2 matching 7 bases. The CDR3 is made up of 16 amino acids. In germline, CDR1 is MNHEY, CDR2 SVGAGI. V gave up 10 bases and J gave up 3 bases; unmatched junction bases: 18. CDR3 loop: CATSHTGLSANYEQYF. The DNA of the CDR3 is TGTGCCACCTCTCACACGGGACTAAGCGCGAACTACGAGCAGTACTTC.

In its sample, this clonotype was seen many times. The chain recombines TRBV20-1 with TRBJ2-5, with no clear D. CDR3 length: 11 residues. The germline V and J ends were trimmed by 8 bases and 3 bases, with 10 bases remaining between them. Looked up from germline, CDR1 is DFQATT and CDR2 is SNEGSKA (reference sequence). The DNA of the CDR3 is TGCAGTCGAGCAACGAAAGAGACCCAGTACTTC. Its translation is CSRATKETQYF.

Only a few counts were recorded for this clonotype. A read error may account for a junction end that differs from germline. The chain uses TRBV4-1 and TRBJ2-7; D unclear. Germline V gene data show CDR1 as MGHRA and CDR2 as YSYEKL. The CDR3 contains 14 residues. Written as DNA, the CDR3 is TGCGCCAGCAGCCAAGATCATCCGACCTACGGGCAGTACTTC. Its protein is CASSQDHPTYGQYF.

This clonotype was observed many times. An end of the junction differs from the germline gene, which may be a read error. Here the CDR3 reads CAISEAGWTAYEQYF. Here the CDR3 DNA reads TGTGCCATCAGTGAAGCCGGATGGACAGCATACGAGCAGTACTTC. This chain uses TRBV6-1 with TRBJ2-7, with D perhaps TRBD1 (6 bases). The germline V gene encodes CDR1 MNHNS and CDR2 SASEGT. The CDR3 covers 15 residues.

In this sample, this clonotype turned up many times. The rearrangement uses TRBV18 and TRBJ2-7; D may be TRBD1 (5 bases). Germline values: CDR1 KGHSH, CDR2 LQKENI. This CDR3 region has 13 residues. Deletions cut 5 bases from V and 5 bases from J, with 13 bases between. The CDR3 bases are TGTGCCAGCTCAGAAGGGGCCTTACACGAGCAGTACTTC. Amino acid sequence: CASSEGALHEQYF.

This clonotype was seen ten or more times. The chain couples TRBV10-3 to TRBJ1-2, with a tentative D call TRBD1 (5 bases). Trimming shortened V by 0 bases and J by 2 bases, and 13 bases separated the two germline ends. The CDR3 spans 16 residues. From germline, CDR1 is ENHRY and CDR2 SYGVKD. CDR3 sequence: CAISESNMGPNYGYTF. CDR3 nucleotides: TGTGCCATCAGTGAGTCGAATATGGGGCCGAACTATGGCTACACCTTC.

The chain has TRBV4-1 and TRBJ1-5, with D perhaps TRBD1 (5 bases). Germline V gene lookup returns CDR1 MGHRA and CDR2 YSYEKL. This CDR3 is 17 amino acids long. The V end was cut by 0 bases, the J end by 4 bases, with 16 bases between. CDR3 in amino acids: CASSQDGRGGGNQPQHF. CDR3 nucleotides: TGCGCCAGCAGCCAAGATGGGCGCGGGGGGGGTAATCAGCCCCAGCATTTT.

This chain connects TRBV18 to TRBJ1-3; TRBD1 matches at 7 bases. The CDR3 extends over 15 amino acids. Trimming removed 5 bases from V and 2 bases from J; junction bases left unmatched: 6. Germline CDR1 reads KGHSH; CDR2 reads LQKENI. CDR3 DNA sequence: TGTGCCAGCTCAATGGGACAGTGGACTGGAAACACCATATATTTT. Amino acid sequence: CASSMGQWTGNTIYF.

This clonotype was counted many times. V and J are TRBV12-3 or TRBV12-4 and TRBJ2-7; 12 bases match TRBD2. This CDR3 has 16 residues. The V and J ends lost 4 bases and 1 base, in that order; junction bases with no gene match: 5. The CDR3, as DNA: TGTGCCAGCAGTTCTCCCGGACTAGCGGGGTCCTACGAGCAGTACTTC. Translating gives CASSSPGLAGSYEQYF.

The V call is TRBV5-1, the J call TRBJ1-3; D possibly corresponds to TRBD1 (5 bases). The CDR3 consists of 14 residues. Deletions cut 2 bases from V and 4 bases from J, with 10 bases between. From germline, CDR1 is SGHRS and CDR2 YFSETQ. As DNA, the CDR3 is TGCGCCAGCAGCTTTGAGGGGTACGGAAACACCATATATTTT. This gives the protein CASSFEGYGNTIYF.

This clonotype has only a few counts. The gene calls are TRBV9 and TRBJ2-2, with D perhaps given as TRBD1 or TRBD2 (5 bases each). CDR3 size: 19 residues. The germline gives CDR1 SGDLS, CDR2 YYNGEE. Deletions cut 3 bases from V and 2 bases from J, with 23 bases between. The CDR3 sequence: CASSAPGRMGTANTGELFF. For the CDR3, the DNA is TGTGCCAGCAGCGCCCCCGGTAGGATGGGGACGGCCAACACCGGGGAGCTGTTTTTT.

The rearrangement links TRBV19 to TRBJ2-5, with D possibly being TRBD2 (5 bases). Trimming removed 4 bases from V and 1 base from J, with 10 bases in between. CDR1 is LNHDA, CDR2 SQIVND, per germline (reference sequence). This CDR3 region has 14 residues. CDR3 bases: TGTGCCAGTAGTAGCGGGCCATCCCAAGAGACCCAGTACTTC. Its protein product is CASSSGPSQETQYF.

This clonotype was seen repeatedly, ten times or more. This chain joins TRBV11-2 and TRBJ1-1; D is unclear. V was trimmed by 4 bases and J by 1 base, leaving 7 bases between them. Germline CDR1 and CDR2: SGHAT and FQNNGV. This CDR3 is 13 amino acids long. The CDR3 protein is CASSSIKNTEAFF. CDR3 coding DNA: TGTGCCAGCAGCTCAATAAAGAACACTGAAGCTTTCTTT.

In this sample, this clonotype turned up many times. V usage is TRBV28 and J usage is TRBJ2-4; TRBD2 is a possible D gene (5 bases). The CDR3 is 13 residues long. Germline values: CDR1 MDHEN, CDR2 SYDVKM. Trimming left V 5 bases short and J 4 bases short, with 9 bases between. The CDR3 region is CASSIPGKNIQYF. The CDR3 DNA sequence: TGTGCCAGCAGTATTCCGGGGAAAAACATTCAGTACTTC.